Listed below are T cell receptor beta chains from one sample, sequenced in a study of chemoradiotherapy in HPV16-positive cancers. TCRdb's table, derived via immunoSEQ multiplex PCR, lists solely in-frame clones and lacks some. The sample has approximately 1,500 clones, around 88% seen once; the top ten hold 6% to 7%. Sequencing used tumor tissue, obtained from a patient who underwent chemoradiotherapy. These receptor sequences come from a human donor with HPV-associated anogenital cancer. Both conserved end residues are part of each CDR3. Fields, in order: J gene, clone size, V gene, D gene, CDR3 DNA, CDR3 protein. D genes are given only for firm matches. Size is stated for part of the rows, as once, few or many counts, or as a class when the clone is expanded.

J gene: TRBJ1-6; clone size: -; V gene: TRBV7-6; D gene: -; CDR3 DNA: TGTGCCAGCAGCTTAGTAGTTTGGGGAAATAATTCACCCCTCCACTTT; CDR3 protein: CASSLVVWGNNSPLHF
J gene: TRBJ2-1; clone size: -; V gene: TRBV18; D gene: -; CDR3 DNA: TGTGCCAGCTCACGTACCGGGACGGTGCACAATGAGCAGTTCTTC; CDR3 protein: CASSRTGTVHNEQFF
J gene: TRBJ1-6; clone size: -; V gene: TRBV15; D gene: TRBD1; CDR3 DNA: TGTGCCACCAGCAGAGAGGGAGGGACAGGGGATTCACCCCTCCACTTT; CDR3 protein: CATSREGGTGDSPLHF
J gene: TRBJ1-2; clone size: -; V gene: TRBV9; D gene: -; CDR3 DNA: TGTGCCAGCAGCGTGGGGGGGGCAGGGGTCCTTAACTATGGCTACACCTTC; CDR3 protein: CASSVGGAGVLNYGYTF
J gene: TRBJ2-3; clone size: -; V gene: TRBV5-1; D gene: TRBD2; CDR3 DNA: TGCGCCAGCAGCTTGTCCCCTAGCGGGTCTAGCACAGATACGCAGTATTTT; CDR3 protein: CASSLSPSGSSTDTQYF
J gene: TRBJ2-1; clone size: -; V gene: TRBV29-1; D gene: -; CDR3 DNA: TGCAGCGTTGAGGCAGGAGGGTTGTTTGGCAATGAGCAGTTCTTC; CDR3 protein: CSVEAGGLFGNEQFF
J gene: TRBJ2-7; clone size: -; V gene: TRBV4-1; D gene: TRBD2; CDR3 DNA: TGCGCCAGCAGCCAGGTTAGCGGGGGGGCCCTGCAGGACGAGCAGTACTTC; CDR3 protein: CASSQVSGGALQDEQYF
J gene: TRBJ1-2; clone size: -; V gene: TRBV9; D gene: -; CDR3 DNA: TGTGCCAGCAGCGTAGCAGCTTCAGGGAACTATGGCTACACCTTC; CDR3 protein: CASSVAASGNYGYTF
J gene: TRBJ1-1; clone size: few; V gene: TRBV5-1; D gene: -; CDR3 DNA: TGCGCCAGCAGCAACGGCGGGGGGAGCACTGAAGCTTTCTTT; CDR3 protein: CASSNGGGSTEAFF
J gene: TRBJ2-7; clone size: once; V gene: TRBV5-1; D gene: TRBD2; CDR3 DNA: TGCGCCAGCAGTCGTCGCACCGGACTAGCGGGGGGGATAACCTACGAGCAGTACTTC; CDR3 protein: CASSRRTGLAGGITYEQYF
J gene: TRBJ2-3; clone size: -; V gene: TRBV5-1; D gene: -; CDR3 DNA: TGCGCCAGCAGCTTCGGGTCCTCTGGCACAGATACGCAGTATTTT; CDR3 protein: CASSFGSSGTDTQYF
J gene: TRBJ1-1; clone size: -; V gene: TRBV7-7; D gene: TRBD1; CDR3 DNA: TGTGCCAGCAGCCCAATAGTATCGGGGACAGGCAGGAACACTGAAGCTTTCTTT; CDR3 protein: CASSPIVSGTGRNTEAFF
J gene: TRBJ1-2; clone size: -; V gene: TRBV6-4; D gene: -; CDR3 DNA: TGTGCCAGCAGTGACACGCCTCAACCTTTCGCCTATGGCTACACCTTC; CDR3 protein: CASSDTPQPFAYGYTF
J gene: TRBJ2-3; clone size: -; V gene: TRBV20-1; D gene: -; CDR3 DNA: TGCAGTGGTAGACTCACAGATACGCAGTATTTT; CDR3 protein: CSGRLTDTQYF
J gene: TRBJ2-1; clone size: -; V gene: TRBV11-2; D gene: -; CDR3 DNA: TGTGCCAGCAGCTTCGGACGGAGCCCTACAGAGTTCTTC; CDR3 protein: CASSFGRSPTEFF
J gene: TRBJ2-3; clone size: -; V gene: TRBV6-1; D gene: TRBD2; CDR3 DNA: TGTGCCAGCATTCGAGCGGGGCAAAGCACAGATACGCAGTATTTT; CDR3 protein: CASIRAGQSTDTQYF
J gene: TRBJ2-1; clone size: -; V gene: TRBV6-1; D gene: TRBD2; CDR3 DNA: TGTGCCAGCAGTGAACAAACTAGCGGGGGAATAAATGAGCAGTTCTTC; CDR3 protein: CASSEQTSGGINEQFF
J gene: TRBJ2-2; clone size: -; V gene: TRBV5-1; D gene: -; CDR3 DNA: TGCGCCAGCCACCAAACAGGGAACACCGGGGAGCTGTTTTTT; CDR3 protein: CASHQTGNTGELFF
J gene: TRBJ2-5; clone size: -; V gene: TRBV11-1; D gene: -; CDR3 DNA: TGTGCCAGCAGCCCTGTCAGACAAGAGACCCAGTACTTC; CDR3 protein: CASSPVRQETQYF
J gene: TRBJ1-2; clone size: once; V gene: TRBV2; D gene: -; CDR3 DNA: TGTGCCAGCACGCGGGGAACTGATGGCTACACCTTC; CDR3 protein: CASTRGTDGYTF
J gene: TRBJ2-5; clone size: -; V gene: TRBV5-1; D gene: TRBD2; CDR3 DNA: TGCGCCAGCAGCTCGGATCCCGGGGGGGCCCAAGAGACCCAGTACTTC; CDR3 protein: CASSSDPGGAQETQYF
J gene: TRBJ2-2; clone size: large; V gene: TRBV2; D gene: -; CDR3 DNA: TGTGCCAGCTCCGGCTTAGGGTCCACCGGGGAGCTGTTTTTT; CDR3 protein: CASSGLGSTGELFF
J gene: TRBJ1-1; clone size: -; V gene: TRBV23-1; D gene: -; CDR3 DNA: TGCGCCAGCCGGGGCGGGTACACTGAAGCTTTCTTT; CDR3 protein: CASRGGYTEAFF
J gene: TRBJ1-1; clone size: few; V gene: TRBV19; D gene: TRBD1; CDR3 DNA: TGTGCCAGTAGTCGGGACAGCTACACTGAAGCTTTCTTT; CDR3 protein: CASSRDSYTEAFF
J gene: TRBJ1-4; clone size: few; V gene: TRBV10-3; D gene: -; CDR3 DNA: TGTGCCATCAGTGGAGAGCGTAATGAAAAACTGTTTTTT; CDR3 protein: CAISGERNEKLFF
J gene: TRBJ2-2; clone size: -; V gene: TRBV6-1; D gene: TRBD1; CDR3 DNA: TGTGCCAGCAGTGAGGGGACAGGGGACACCGGGGAGCTGTTTTTT; CDR3 protein: CASSEGTGDTGELFF
J gene: TRBJ1-1; clone size: -; V gene: TRBV11-2; D gene: TRBD1; CDR3 DNA: TGTGCCAGCAGCTTATATTCCCGGGACAGGAACCCTGAAGCTTTCTTT; CDR3 protein: CASSLYSRDRNPEAFF
J gene: TRBJ2-5; clone size: -; V gene: TRBV11-2; D gene: TRBD2; CDR3 DNA: TGTGCCAGCAGCCCCTACGCGCGGGGGGGCCGGGAAGAGACCCAGTACTTC; CDR3 protein: CASSPYARGGREETQYF
J gene: TRBJ1-5; clone size: -; V gene: TRBV6-1; D gene: -; CDR3 DNA: TGTGCCAGCAGTGAAGGCACAGGGACTAGCAATCAGCCCCAGCATTTT; CDR3 protein: CASSEGTGTSNQPQHF
J gene: TRBJ2-2; clone size: once; V gene: TRBV10-1; D gene: TRBD2; CDR3 DNA: TGCGCCCCTTGCCGAGCGGGGGGGCGGGGGTGGGCCGGGGAGCTGTTTTTT; CDR3 protein: CAPCRAGGRGWAGELFF
J gene: TRBJ1-5; clone size: -; V gene: TRBV21-1; D gene: -; CDR3 DNA: TGTGCCAGCAGCAAAGCGCTTTGGACAGCTTATAGCAATCAGCCCCAGCATTTT; CDR3 protein: CASSKALWTAYSNQPQHF
J gene: TRBJ2-1; clone size: -; V gene: TRBV12-5; D gene: -; CDR3 DNA: TGTGCTAGTGGTTTGGGGGTTGGGCGCGATGAGCAGTTCTTC; CDR3 protein: CASGLGVGRDEQFF
J gene: TRBJ2-3; clone size: large; V gene: TRBV11-2; D gene: TRBD1; CDR3 DNA: TGTGCCAGCAGCCCCGGACAGGGGGCTGGTGGCACAGATACGCAGTATTTT; CDR3 protein: CASSPGQGAGGTDTQYF
J gene: TRBJ2-1; clone size: -; V gene: TRBV6-1; D gene: -; CDR3 DNA: TGTGCCAGCGGAAGTAATGAGCAGTTCTTC; CDR3 protein: CASGSNEQFF
J gene: TRBJ2-1; clone size: -; V gene: TRBV5-1; D gene: -; CDR3 DNA: TGCGCCAGCAGCTCCGGACAGAATACGAATGAGCAGTTCTTC; CDR3 protein: CASSSGQNTNEQFF
J gene: TRBJ1-4; clone size: -; V gene: TRBV7-8; D gene: -; CDR3 DNA: TGTGCCAGCAGCTTACAAGGGACGACTAATGAAAAACTGTTTTTT; CDR3 protein: CASSLQGTTNEKLFF
J gene: TRBJ1-6; clone size: large; V gene: TRBV11-2; D gene: -; CDR3 DNA: TGTGCCAGCAGCCCCCCTCGAAGTCCACCCCTCCACTTT; CDR3 protein: CASSPPRSPPLHF
J gene: TRBJ2-1; clone size: -; V gene: TRBV18; D gene: TRBD2; CDR3 DNA: TGTGCCAGCTCACCACGGCCTAGCGGGGAAGCCTACAATGAGCAGTTCTTC; CDR3 protein: CASSPRPSGEAYNEQFF
J gene: TRBJ2-5; clone size: -; V gene: TRBV11-2; D gene: -; CDR3 DNA: TGTGCCAGCAGCCCATACAGTCGCAGCAGAGAAGAGACCCAGTACTTC; CDR3 protein: CASSPYSRSREETQYF
J gene: TRBJ2-3; clone size: -; V gene: TRBV5-6; D gene: -; CDR3 DNA: TGTGCCAGCAGCTTGCCGCGAGTGGTAGGTACAGATACGCAGTATTTT; CDR3 protein: CASSLPRVVGTDTQYF
J gene: TRBJ1-2; clone size: -; V gene: TRBV29-1; D gene: -; CDR3 DNA: TGCAGCGTTGATTACGGACAGCATAAGACCTTC; CDR3 protein: CSVDYGQHKTF
J gene: TRBJ2-5; clone size: once; V gene: TRBV7-2; D gene: TRBD2; CDR3 DNA: TGTGCCAGCAGCAGTAGCGGGGGGGCATGGGAGACCCAGTACTTC; CDR3 protein: CASSSSGGAWETQYF
J gene: TRBJ1-2; clone size: few; V gene: TRBV14; D gene: -; CDR3 DNA: TGTGCCAGCAGCCAATTTTATCGGGGGGAAGCCCTTGGCTACACCTTC; CDR3 protein: CASSQFYRGEALGYTF
J gene: TRBJ2-3; clone size: -; V gene: TRBV11-2; D gene: TRBD1; CDR3 DNA: TGTGCCAGCAGCTCATACTCCAGGGGGCGTACAGATACGCAGTATTTT; CDR3 protein: CASSSYSRGRTDTQYF
J gene: TRBJ2-4; clone size: -; V gene: TRBV4-2; D gene: -; CDR3 DNA: TGTGCCAGCAGCCAAGTTAACGGAGACCTTAAAAACATTCAGTACTTC; CDR3 protein: CASSQVNGDLKNIQYF
J gene: TRBJ1-2; clone size: -; V gene: TRBV30; D gene: -; CDR3 DNA: TGTGCCTGGAGTCAGCTTACAGGATATGGCTACACCTTC; CDR3 protein: CAWSQLTGYGYTF
J gene: TRBJ1-2; clone size: -; V gene: TRBV9; D gene: -; CDR3 DNA: TGTGCCAGCTCATCAGGGGTCTATGGCTACACCTTC; CDR3 protein: CASSSGVYGYTF
J gene: TRBJ1-1; clone size: -; V gene: TRBV5-6; D gene: -; CDR3 DNA: TGTGCCAGCAGCTTGGACCCAGCGGCGGGGAGGAACACTGAAGCTTTCTTT; CDR3 protein: CASSLDPAAGRNTEAFF
J gene: TRBJ2-7; clone size: -; V gene: TRBV5-8; D gene: -; CDR3 DNA: TGTGCCAGCAGCTTGTCTGGGGGGATCTCCTACGAGCAGTACTTC; CDR3 protein: CASSLSGGISYEQYF